This is a list of T cell receptor beta chains from one sample in a study of CD8+CD57+ T cells in acquired aplastic anemia. Using its own MiXCR run on the reads, TCRdb lists one record per CDR3 protein. Here the sample spans approximately 200,000 distinct CDR3 sequences, 61% being singletons. Sequencing was performed on sorted CD4+, CD8+, or CD8+CD57+ T cells (not recorded which) from PBMCs. These receptors came from a human donor in good health. Both conserved end residues are part of each CDR3. D genes are given only for firm matches. Some rows have no size entry. The others give once, few or many, or a class for an expanded clone.

cdr3_nt: TGTGCCAGCAGCCGCGATCGATGGGGGCGGGAGGTCGGTGAGCAGTTCTTC
cdr3_aa: CASSRDRWGREVGEQFF
v_call: TRBV7-8
clone_size: many
d_call: TRBD2
j_call: TRBJ2-1

cdr3_nt: TGTGCCACCAGTTTAAGGGGCTCTAGCACAGATACGCAGTATTTT
cdr3_aa: CATSLRGSSTDTQYF
v_call: TRBV24-1
clone_size: .
d_call: .
j_call: TRBJ2-3

cdr3_nt: TGTGCCAGCAGCGTAGGGCAGGGCGGAAACACCATATATTTT
cdr3_aa: CASSVGQGGNTIYF
v_call: TRBV2
clone_size: .
d_call: .
j_call: TRBJ1-3

cdr3_nt: TGCGCCAGCAGCCGGCCCGGGACTAGCGGGGGGGCGGGTCAAGAGACCCAGTACTTC
cdr3_aa: CASSRPGTSGGAGQETQYF
v_call: TRBV4-1
clone_size: .
d_call: TRBD2
j_call: TRBJ2-5

cdr3_nt: TGTGCCAGCAGTCTGGCCACTACAGATACGCAGTATTTT
cdr3_aa: CASSLATTDTQYF
v_call: TRBV7-2
clone_size: once
d_call: .
j_call: TRBJ2-3

cdr3_nt: TGTGCCAGCAGCCAACCGGGGATTGCCTACGAGCAGTACTTC
cdr3_aa: CASSQPGIAYEQYF
v_call: TRBV3-1
clone_size: many
d_call: .
j_call: TRBJ2-7

cdr3_nt: TGCGCCAGCAGTGCTAGCGGGAACTCCTACGAGCAGTACTTC
cdr3_aa: CASSASGNSYEQYF
v_call: TRBV10-1
clone_size: many
d_call: TRBD2
j_call: TRBJ2-7

cdr3_nt: TGCGCCAGCAGCTTGGCCAAGGCAGGGGGAGCCTATGGCTACACCTTC
cdr3_aa: CASSLAKAGGAYGYTF
v_call: TRBV5-1
clone_size: few
d_call: TRBD1
j_call: TRBJ1-2

cdr3_nt: TGTGCCAGCAGCTTAGCGCGGAGACTGATCAATGAAAAACTGTTTTTT
cdr3_aa: CASSLARRLINEKLFF
v_call: TRBV7-9
clone_size: .
d_call: .
j_call: TRBJ1-4

cdr3_nt: TGTGCCACCAGCAGCCCCCTTGTAGCGGGACCCACAGATACGCAGTATTTT
cdr3_aa: CATSSPLVAGPTDTQYF
v_call: TRBV15
clone_size: .
d_call: TRBD2
j_call: TRBJ2-3

cdr3_nt: TGTGCCATCAGTGAAGCGGGGGGGGGGGGTGAGCAGTTCTTC
cdr3_aa: CAISEAGGGGEQFF
v_call: TRBV10-3
clone_size: many
d_call: TRBD2
j_call: TRBJ2-1

cdr3_nt: TGTGCCAGCAGCAAAGGGACAGATACGCAGTATTTT
cdr3_aa: CASSKGTDTQYF
v_call: TRBV7-9
clone_size: .
d_call: .
j_call: TRBJ2-3

cdr3_nt: TGTGCCAGCAGCTTATTAGCGGGGGACACAGATACGCAGTATTTT
cdr3_aa: CASSLLAGDTDTQYF
v_call: TRBV7-3
clone_size: .
d_call: TRBD2
j_call: TRBJ2-3

cdr3_nt: TGTGCCAGCAGCTCATACAACGTCCTGACTTTC
cdr3_aa: CASSSYNVLTF
v_call: TRBV5-5
clone_size: many
d_call: .
j_call: TRBJ2-6

cdr3_nt: TGTGCCACCAGGGACAGCACAGATACGCAGTATTTT
cdr3_aa: CATRDSTDTQYF
v_call: TRBV24-1
clone_size: .
d_call: .
j_call: TRBJ2-3

cdr3_nt: TGTGCCAGCAGTGAAGTGGAGGACAGGGGGCTGTTACCCCAGCATTTT
cdr3_aa: CASSEVEDRGLLPQHF
v_call: TRBV2
clone_size: .
d_call: TRBD1
j_call: TRBJ1-5

cdr3_nt: TGCAGCGGATGGGTGGAGAATGAAAAACTGTTTTTT
cdr3_aa: CSGWVENEKLFF
v_call: TRBV29-1
clone_size: few
d_call: .
j_call: TRBJ1-4

cdr3_nt: TGCGCCAGCAGCTTGGAGGCCCCCTACAATGAGCAGTTCTTC
cdr3_aa: CASSLEAPYNEQFF
v_call: TRBV5-1
clone_size: .
d_call: .
j_call: TRBJ2-1

cdr3_nt: TGTGCCAGTAGCCATCAGGGGGCAGCCTACGAGCAGTACTTC
cdr3_aa: CASSHQGAAYEQYF
v_call: TRBV19
clone_size: once
d_call: TRBD1
j_call: TRBJ2-7

cdr3_nt: TGCGCCAGCAGTGAGTACCTGACAGAGCTGATGAACACTGAAGCTTTCTTT
cdr3_aa: CASSEYLTELMNTEAFF
v_call: TRBV10-1
clone_size: .
d_call: .
j_call: TRBJ1-1

cdr3_nt: TGTGCCAGCAGCGTTCTTGGTGACGGGGGGCCCTCAGATACGCAGTATTTT
cdr3_aa: CASSVLGDGGPSDTQYF
v_call: TRBV9
clone_size: .
d_call: .
j_call: TRBJ2-3

cdr3_nt: TGTGCCAGCAGTGAGGTTGACAGCTCCGGGGCCAACGTCCTGACTTTC
cdr3_aa: CASSEVDSSGANVLTF
v_call: TRBV2
clone_size: .
d_call: .
j_call: TRBJ2-6

cdr3_nt: TGTGCCACCAGCAGCCAAGAACTGGGAGCCGGGACCCAGTACTTC
cdr3_aa: CATSSQELGAGTQYF
v_call: TRBV15
clone_size: .
d_call: .
j_call: TRBJ2-5

cdr3_nt: TGTGCCACCAGCAGAAACAGGGGGCCAGAGACCCAGTACTTC
cdr3_aa: CATSRNRGPETQYF
v_call: TRBV15
clone_size: few
d_call: TRBD1
j_call: TRBJ2-5

cdr3_nt: TGCGCCAGCAGCTTGGATGGAGGGCTCAATGAGCAGTTCTTC
cdr3_aa: CASSLDGGLNEQFF
v_call: TRBV5-1
clone_size: .
d_call: .
j_call: TRBJ2-1

cdr3_nt: TGTGCCAGCAGCTTAGCGCGGGCCGGGACAGAGAACTCTGGGGCCAACGTCCTGACTTTC
cdr3_aa: CASSLARAGTENSGANVLTF
v_call: TRBV7-6
clone_size: .
d_call: TRBD1
j_call: TRBJ2-6

cdr3_nt: TGTGCCAGCAGCTTGTATAGCGGAGTTAGCACAGATACGCAGTATTTT
cdr3_aa: CASSLYSGVSTDTQYF
v_call: TRBV5-8
clone_size: once
d_call: .
j_call: TRBJ2-3

cdr3_nt: TGTGCCAGCAGTGAAACGACAGTAGGGGTACGGGGGTACAATGAGCAGTTCTTC
cdr3_aa: CASSETTVGVRGYNEQFF
v_call: TRBV25-1
clone_size: .
d_call: .
j_call: TRBJ2-1

cdr3_nt: TGTGCCACCAGTGATTGGGGACGCACAGATACGCAGTATTTT
cdr3_aa: CATSDWGRTDTQYF
v_call: TRBV24-1
clone_size: .
d_call: .
j_call: TRBJ2-3

cdr3_nt: TGTGCCAGCAGCTATTACGGGACAGGCTACACCTTC
cdr3_aa: CASSYYGTGYTF
v_call: TRBV11-2
clone_size: .
d_call: .
j_call: TRBJ1-2

cdr3_nt: TGTGCCACCAGTGATAGGGGTAGCACAGATACGCAGTATTTT
cdr3_aa: CATSDRGSTDTQYF
v_call: TRBV24-1
clone_size: .
d_call: .
j_call: TRBJ2-3

cdr3_nt: TGTGCCAGCAGCCCGGGCAGCGGGGGGTACGAGCAGTACTTC
cdr3_aa: CASSPGSGGYEQYF
v_call: TRBV7-9
clone_size: .
d_call: TRBD2
j_call: TRBJ2-7

cdr3_nt: TGTGCCAGCACCACTCTGGCGACAGATACGCAGTATTTT
cdr3_aa: CASTTLATDTQYF
v_call: TRBV7-9
clone_size: .
d_call: .
j_call: TRBJ2-3

cdr3_nt: TGTGCCAGCAGTGAGAGTGGGGCGGAAAAACTGTTTTTT
cdr3_aa: CASSESGAEKLFF
v_call: TRBV7-2
clone_size: .
d_call: .
j_call: TRBJ1-4

cdr3_nt: TGTGCCAGCAGCTTAGGGAGTGCTTGGCGGTACACCGGGGAGCTGTTTTTT
cdr3_aa: CASSLGSAWRYTGELFF
v_call: TRBV13
clone_size: many
d_call: .
j_call: TRBJ2-2

cdr3_nt: TGTGCCAGCAGCTTCCCGGACAGTCCGGTGGCCCAGTACTTC
cdr3_aa: CASSFPDSPVAQYF
v_call: TRBV5-4
clone_size: few
d_call: .
j_call: TRBJ2-5

cdr3_nt: TGTGCCAGCTCTTTTAGCGACCGACCATTCTTC
cdr3_aa: CASSFSDRPFF
v_call: TRBV12-3/TRBV12-4
clone_size: many
d_call: .
j_call: TRBJ2-1

cdr3_nt: TGTGCCAGCAGACTTACTGGCAACACTGAAGCTTTCTTT
cdr3_aa: CASRLTGNTEAFF
v_call: TRBV7-2
clone_size: .
d_call: .
j_call: TRBJ1-1

cdr3_nt: TGTGCCAGCAGCGTAGCAGCGCTAGGGAATGAGCAGTTCTTC
cdr3_aa: CASSVAALGNEQFF
v_call: TRBV9
clone_size: many
d_call: .
j_call: TRBJ2-1

cdr3_nt: .
cdr3_aa: CASSVSLCASSSFDGNTIYF
v_call: TRBV25-1
clone_size: .
d_call: .
j_call: TRBJ1-3

cdr3_nt: TGTGCCAGCTCCCAGGGGCAAGAGACCCAGTACTTC
cdr3_aa: CASSQGQETQYF
v_call: TRBV2
clone_size: .
d_call: .
j_call: TRBJ2-5

cdr3_nt: TGCGCCAGCAGCCAAGGTCGTTGGGGGGCGGATCAGCCCCAGTATTTT
cdr3_aa: CASSQGRWGADQPQYF
v_call: TRBV4-1
clone_size: .
d_call: .
j_call: TRBJ2-3

cdr3_nt: TGTGCCAGCAGCGGAGTACAACAGGGTGGCGATGAGCAGTATTTT
cdr3_aa: CASSGVQQGGDEQYF
v_call: TRBV9
clone_size: .
d_call: .
j_call: TRBJ2-3

cdr3_nt: TGTGCCAGCAGGTCTGGGGCCAACGTCCTGACTTTC
cdr3_aa: CASRSGANVLTF
v_call: TRBV28
clone_size: .
d_call: .
j_call: TRBJ2-6

cdr3_nt: TGCAGTGCCTCAGGGGGCCAGGGCTACACCTTC
cdr3_aa: CSASGGQGYTF
v_call: TRBV20-1
clone_size: .
d_call: TRBD1
j_call: TRBJ1-2